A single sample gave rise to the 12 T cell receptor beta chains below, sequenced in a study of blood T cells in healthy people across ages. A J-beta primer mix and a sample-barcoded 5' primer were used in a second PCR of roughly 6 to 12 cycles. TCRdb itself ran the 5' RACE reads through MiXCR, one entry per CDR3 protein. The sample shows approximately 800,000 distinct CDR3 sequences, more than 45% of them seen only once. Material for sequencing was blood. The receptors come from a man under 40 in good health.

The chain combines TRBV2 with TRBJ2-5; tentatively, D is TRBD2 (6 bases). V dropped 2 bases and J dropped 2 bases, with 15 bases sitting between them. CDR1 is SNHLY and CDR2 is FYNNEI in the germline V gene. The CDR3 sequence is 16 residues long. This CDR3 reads CASSELYGGGQETQYF. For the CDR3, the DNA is TGTGCCAGCAGTGAACTCTATGGCGGAGGGCAAGAGACCCAGTACTTC.

CDR3: CASSDLHRTGIRGSSYEQYF. The CDR3 nucleotides are TGTGCCAGCAGTGACCTCCACCGGACAGGGATTAGGGGAAGCTCCTACGAGCAGTACTTC. The chain uses TRBV2 and TRBJ2-7; 8 nucleotides match TRBD1. Germline V lookup: CDR1 SNHLY, CDR2 FYNNEI. Losses at the gene ends were 3 bases for V and 0 bases for J; bases not matched to a gene: 19. The CDR3 is 20 residues long.

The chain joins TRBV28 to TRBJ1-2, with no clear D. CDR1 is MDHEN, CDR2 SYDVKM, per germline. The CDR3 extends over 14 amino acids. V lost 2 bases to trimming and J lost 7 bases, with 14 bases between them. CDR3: CASSLPMLEGGYTF. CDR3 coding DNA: TGTGCCAGCAGTTTACCTATGCTCGAGGGTGGCTACACCTTC.

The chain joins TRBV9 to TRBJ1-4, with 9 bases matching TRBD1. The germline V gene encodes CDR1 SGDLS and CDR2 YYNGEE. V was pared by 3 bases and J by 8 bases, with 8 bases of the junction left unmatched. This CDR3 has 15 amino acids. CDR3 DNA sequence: TGTGCCAGCAGCGCTGGGGGGACAGGGCGGGAAAAACTGTTTTTT. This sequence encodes CASSAGGTGREKLFF.

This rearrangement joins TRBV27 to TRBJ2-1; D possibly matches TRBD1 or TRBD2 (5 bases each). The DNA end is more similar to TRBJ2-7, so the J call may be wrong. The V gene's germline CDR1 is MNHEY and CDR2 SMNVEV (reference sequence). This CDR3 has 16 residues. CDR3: CASSPGFQGAYNEQYF. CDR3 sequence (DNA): TGTGCCAGCAGTCCAGGGTTTCAGGGAGCCTACAATGAGCAGTACTTC.

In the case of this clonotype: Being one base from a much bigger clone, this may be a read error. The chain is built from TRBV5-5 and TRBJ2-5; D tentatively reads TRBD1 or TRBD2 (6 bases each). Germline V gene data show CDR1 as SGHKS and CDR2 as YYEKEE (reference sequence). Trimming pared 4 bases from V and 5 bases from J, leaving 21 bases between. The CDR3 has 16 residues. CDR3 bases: TGTGCCAGCAGCAGAAGGGGGGCTCCCATGGCGGAGACCCAGTACTTC. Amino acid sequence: CASSRRGAPMAETQYF.

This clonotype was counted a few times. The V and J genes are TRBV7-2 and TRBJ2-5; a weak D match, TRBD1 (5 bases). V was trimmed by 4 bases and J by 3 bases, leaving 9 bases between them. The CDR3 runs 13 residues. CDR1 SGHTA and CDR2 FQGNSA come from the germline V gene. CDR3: CASSSRQKETQYF. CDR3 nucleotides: TGTGCCAGCAGCTCCCGACAGAAAGAGACCCAGTACTTC.

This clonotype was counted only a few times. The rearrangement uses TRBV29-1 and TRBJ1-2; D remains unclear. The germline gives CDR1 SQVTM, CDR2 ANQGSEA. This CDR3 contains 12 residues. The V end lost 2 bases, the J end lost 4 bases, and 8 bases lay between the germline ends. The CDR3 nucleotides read TGCAGCGTTGAAAACGGGATCTATGGCTACACCTTC. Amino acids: CSVENGIYGYTF.

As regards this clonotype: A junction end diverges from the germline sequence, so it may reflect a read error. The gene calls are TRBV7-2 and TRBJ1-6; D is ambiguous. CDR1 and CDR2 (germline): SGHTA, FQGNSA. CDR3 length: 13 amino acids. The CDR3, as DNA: TGTGCCAGCAGCCCGAAATTTGGGAGTCCCCCCCACTTT. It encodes CASSPKFGSPPHF.

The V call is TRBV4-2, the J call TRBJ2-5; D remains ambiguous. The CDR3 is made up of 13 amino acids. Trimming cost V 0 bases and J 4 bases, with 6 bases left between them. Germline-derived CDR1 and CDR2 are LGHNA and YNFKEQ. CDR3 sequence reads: CASSQDNAETQYF. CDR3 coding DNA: TGTGCCAGCAGCCAAGATAATGCAGAGACCCAGTACTTC.

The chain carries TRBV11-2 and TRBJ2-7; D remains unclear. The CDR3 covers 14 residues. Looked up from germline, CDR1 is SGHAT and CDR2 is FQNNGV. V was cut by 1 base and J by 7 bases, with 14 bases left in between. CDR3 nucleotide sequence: TGTGCCAGCAGCTTAGCGTTTCGGGCTGTGGAGCAGTACTTC. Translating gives CASSLAFRAVEQYF.

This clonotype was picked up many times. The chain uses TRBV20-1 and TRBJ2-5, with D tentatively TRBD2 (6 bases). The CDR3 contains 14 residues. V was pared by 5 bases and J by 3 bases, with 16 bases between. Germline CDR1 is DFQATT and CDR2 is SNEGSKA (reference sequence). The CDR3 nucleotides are TGCAGTGCTCCGCTCGCGGGACTTAAAGAGACCCAGTACTTC. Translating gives CSAPLAGLKETQYF.